The present T cell receptor (beta chain) was sequenced within a study of T cells in Graves' hyperthyroidism and ophthalmopathy. Pregnant or lactating patients were excluded, as were those with uncontrolled infection or other autoimmune disease. Trimming removed 5 bases at V and 5 bases at J, with 10 bases between. This CDR3 has 13 residues. CDR1 is LGHNT, CDR2 FRNRAP, per germline. About this clonotype: Its target is not known.

The TCR beta CDR3 regions underwent amplification using RNA transcripts as the source. The primer set for the first-round RT-PCR of the TCR CDR3 was HTBI. One entry per CDR3 protein results from TCRdb running MiXCR on the multiplex PCR reads. Among a few hundred thousand distinct CDR3 sequences listed, 15% to 18% were seen once. Regarding the study as a whole: The majority of expanded thyroid clonotypes above 0.001 also appeared in blood.

V usage is TRBV12-5 and J usage is TRBJ2-1; D unresolved. This receptor was identified in a woman aged 30 to 39 with Graves' hyperthyroidism. The sequenced sample consisted of blood. The CDR3 nucleotides are TGTGCTAGTGGTAGTTCCTGGAACAATGAGCAGTTCTTC. Translating gives CASGSSWNNEQFF.